The 8 T cell receptor beta chains below come from one sample, sequenced in a study of regulatory T cells in long-lasting Graves disease. Described time point: newly diagnosed GD, antithyroid drugs for less than 3 months. The TCR library was prepared using RNA isolated from PBMCs. According to the study, TCR beta libraries were built with iRepertoire HTBI primers and CDR3-region Arm-PCR. Via MiXCR, TCRdb re-called the multiplex PCR reads, giving one row per CDR3 protein. The sample lists around 450,000 distinct CDR3 sequences, 15% occurring once. In addition, the sample was reused for a study of T cells in Graves' hyperthyroidism and ophthalmopathy.

Sample: peripheral blood mononuclear cells (PBMCs), taken at new diagnosis, from a patient treated with antithyroid drugs. These TCRs come from a woman aged 25 to 39 with Graves disease.

The table lists this clonotype with many counts. This chain uses TRBV7-2 with TRBJ2-1; 7 bases map to TRBD2. V was pared by 1 base and J by 13 bases, with 10 bases of the junction left unmatched. CDR3 length: 14 residues. Germline V CDR1 and CDR2: SGHTA, FQGNSA. CDR3 DNA sequence: TGTGCCAGCAGCTTAGACCGCACTGGGAGGGAACAGTTCTTC. It translates to CASSLDRTGREQFF.

This clonotype was counted ten times or more. This chain joins TRBV6-6 and TRBJ1-2; TRBD1 might be the D (6 bases). The V end lost 0 bases, the J end lost 4 bases, and 21 bases lay between the germline ends. In germline, CDR1 is MNHNY, CDR2 SVGAGI (reference sequence). There are 18 residues in the CDR3. CDR3 amino acids: CASSYSMGRGADSYGYTF. Written as DNA, the CDR3 is TGTGCCAGCAGTTACTCGATGGGCCGGGGGGCAGACTCCTATGGCTACACCTTC.

The chain employs TRBV6-1 and TRBJ2-1; 7 bases fit TRBD2. V was clipped by 4 bases and J by 2 bases; unmatched bases: 14. This CDR3 region has 18 residues. CDR1 and CDR2 (germline): MNHNS, SASEGT. CDR3 DNA: TGTGCCAGCAGTGTTAATAAATGGCAGCGGGGTACCTACAATGAGCAGTTCTTC. Translating it yields CASSVNKWQRGTYNEQFF.

This clonotype was recorded many times. This chain links TRBV10-3 with TRBJ1-1; D gene unclear. This CDR3 is 12 amino acids long. V was pared by 8 bases and J by 1 base, with 8 bases between. Germline CDR1 ENHRY, CDR2 SYGVKD. The CDR3 sequence is CAISVGNTEAFF. The CDR3 DNA is TGTGCCATCTCGGTCGGGAACACTGAAGCTTTCTTT.

This clonotype showed up just a few times. CDR3 DNA: TGTGCCAGCAGCGTAGATCCCCGACAGGGGACCCGGGAGACCCAGTACTTC. This codes for CASSVDPRQGTRETQYF. V is TRBV9 and J is TRBJ2-5; 8 positions agree with TRBD1. The CDR3 covers 17 residues. Germline CDR1 and CDR2: SGDLS and YYNGEE. The V segment lost 0 bases and the J segment 5 bases; nucleotides outside the gene matches: 12.

The chain uses TRBV18 and TRBJ2-1, with D tentatively TRBD1 (6 bases). Germline V gene data show CDR1 as KGHSH and CDR2 as LQKENI. V lost 6 bases and J lost 8, with 14 bases in between. CDR3 length: 13 residues. CDR3 residues: CASSHDRIDEQFF. The CDR3 nucleotides read TGTGCCAGCTCTCACGACAGGATCGATGAGCAGTTCTTC.

This clonotype turned up a few times. V and J are TRBV20-1 and TRBJ1-5, with TRBD1 as a possible D gene (5 bases). The germline CDR1 and CDR2 sequences are DFQATT and SNEGSKA (reference sequence). This CDR3 has 13 residues. V was shortened by 5 bases and J by 1 base, with 9 bases between the two germline ends. The CDR3 coding sequence is TGCAGTGCTGCAGGACAAAGCAATCAGCCCCAGCATTTT. Its translation: CSAAGQSNQPQHF.

The J gene is TRBJ1-2, the V gene TRBV24-1; 8 bases line up with TRBD1. Germline CDR1 is KGHDR and CDR2 is SFDVKD. The trim removed 4 bases at V and 4 bases at J, leaving 10 bases unmatched. CDR3 length: 16 residues. Written as DNA, the CDR3 is TGTGCCACCAGTGAGCCGATTGGGACAGGTCTCTATGGCTACACCTTC. It codes for CATSEPIGTGLYGYTF.